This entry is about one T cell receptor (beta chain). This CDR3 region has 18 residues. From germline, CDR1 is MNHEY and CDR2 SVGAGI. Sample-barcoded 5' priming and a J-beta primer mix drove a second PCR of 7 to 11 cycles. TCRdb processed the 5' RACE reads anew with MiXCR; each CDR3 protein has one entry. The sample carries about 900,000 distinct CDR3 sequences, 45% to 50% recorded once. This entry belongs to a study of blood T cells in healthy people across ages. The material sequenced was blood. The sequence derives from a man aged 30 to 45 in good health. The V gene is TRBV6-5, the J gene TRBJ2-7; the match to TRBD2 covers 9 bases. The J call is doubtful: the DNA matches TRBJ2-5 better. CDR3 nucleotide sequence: TGTGCCAGCAGTTACTCGATGGGTAGCGGGAGTGTTAGTGAGACCCAGTACTTC. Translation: CASSYSMGSGSVSETQYF.